This T cell receptor beta chain is drawn from a study of T cells in Graves' hyperthyroidism and ophthalmopathy. For the study at large: Peripheral blood was taken when the disease was first diagnosed, before any treatment began.

V lost 5 bases and J lost 2, with 23 bases in between. The CDR3 is 18 amino acids. Germline V CDR1 and CDR2: SGHNT, YENEEA. Amplified TCR beta CDR3 regions derived from RNA transcripts. Researchers ran a first-round RT-PCR on the TCR CDR3 using the HTBI primer set. TCRdb independently ran MiXCR on the multiplex PCR reads; one entry per CDR3 protein. The data hold about 260,000 distinct CDR3 sequences, with roughly 22% observed a single time. Whole-study findings and limits: Also found in blood were most expanded thyroid clonotypes above 0.001.

This clonotype was observed a few times. What it binds is not known. Uncontrolled infection, other autoimmune disease, pregnancy and lactation each barred patients from inclusion. PBMCs were sourced from less than 13 ml fresh peripheral blood. V is TRBV11-3 and J is TRBJ2-3; D is perhaps TRBD1 or TRBD2 (5 bases each). Sequenced input: blood. This clonotype originated in a man in his thirties or forties with Graves' ophthalmopathy. The CDR3, as DNA: TGTGCCAGCAGCCTAAGCACGATACTAGGGGATTTCACAGATACGCAGTATTTT. Residues: CASSLSTILGDFTDTQYF.